The text below deals with one T cell receptor (beta chain). Categorization into cohorts depended on clinical history that participants reported. Cohort 3 donors were reported recovered after two negative PCRs, clearance, or symptom resolution. The protocol was immunoSEQ multiplex PCR, while the TCRdb copy is restricted to in-frame clones and leaves out a portion. Of around 140,000 clones in the sample, about 89% are singletons; the top ten hold over 9%. This record belongs to a study of blood T cell repertoires in COVID-19. Study in general: There were acute and convalescent COVID-19 samples, and they came from the United States, Italy and Spain. T cells, B-cell-depleted T cells, or PBMCs supplied cDNA or gDNA.

The germline V gene encodes CDR1 MNHEY and CDR2 SVGAGI. The CDR3 covers 14 residues. The junction had 7 bases not matched to a gene; V was cut back by 7 bases and J by 4 bases. The rearrangement links TRBV6-5 to TRBJ2-7; TRBD1 agrees at 10 bases. The receptor comes from a man in his 60s who had recovered from COVID-19. The sample was PBMCs or T cells enriched from blood (not recorded which). CDR3 sequence: CASTGLGQGYEQYF. The DNA for the CDR3 is TGTGCCAGCACCGGATTGGGACAGGGGTACGAGCAGTACTTC.